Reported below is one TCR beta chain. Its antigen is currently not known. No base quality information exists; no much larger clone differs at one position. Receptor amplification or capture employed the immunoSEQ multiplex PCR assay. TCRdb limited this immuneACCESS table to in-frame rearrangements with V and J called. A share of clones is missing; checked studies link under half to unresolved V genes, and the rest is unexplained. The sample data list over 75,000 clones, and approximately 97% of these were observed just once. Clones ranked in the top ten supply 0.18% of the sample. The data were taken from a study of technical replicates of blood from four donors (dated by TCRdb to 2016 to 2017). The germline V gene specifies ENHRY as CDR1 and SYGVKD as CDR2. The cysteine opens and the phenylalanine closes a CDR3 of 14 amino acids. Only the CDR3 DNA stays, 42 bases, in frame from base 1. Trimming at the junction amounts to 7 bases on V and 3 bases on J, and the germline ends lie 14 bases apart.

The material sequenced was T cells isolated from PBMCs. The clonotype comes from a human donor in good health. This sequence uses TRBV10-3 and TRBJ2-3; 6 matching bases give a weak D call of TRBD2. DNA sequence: TGTGCCATCAATCGGCCGGAGGGAACAGATACGCAGTATTTT. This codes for CAINRPEGTDTQYF.